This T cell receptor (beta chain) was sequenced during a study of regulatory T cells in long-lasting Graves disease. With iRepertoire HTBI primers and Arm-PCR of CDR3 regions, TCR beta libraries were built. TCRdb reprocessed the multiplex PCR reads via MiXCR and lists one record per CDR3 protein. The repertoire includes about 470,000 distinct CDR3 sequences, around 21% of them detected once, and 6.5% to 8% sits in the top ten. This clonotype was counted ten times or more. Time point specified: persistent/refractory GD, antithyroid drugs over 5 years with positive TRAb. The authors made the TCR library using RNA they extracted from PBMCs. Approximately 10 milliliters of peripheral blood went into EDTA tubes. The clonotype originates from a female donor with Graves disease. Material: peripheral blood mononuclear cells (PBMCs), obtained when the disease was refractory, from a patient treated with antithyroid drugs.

CDR3 in DNA: TGCGCCAGCAGCCTCGGAGGACAGACCAACACTGAAGCTTTCTTT. It translates to CASSLGGQTNTEAFF. The chain is built from TRBV5-1 and TRBJ1-1; D may be TRBD1 (6 bases). Germline-derived CDR1 and CDR2 are SGHRS and YFSETQ. This CDR3 is built from 15 residues. V dropped 4 bases and J dropped 2 bases, with 15 bases sitting between them.